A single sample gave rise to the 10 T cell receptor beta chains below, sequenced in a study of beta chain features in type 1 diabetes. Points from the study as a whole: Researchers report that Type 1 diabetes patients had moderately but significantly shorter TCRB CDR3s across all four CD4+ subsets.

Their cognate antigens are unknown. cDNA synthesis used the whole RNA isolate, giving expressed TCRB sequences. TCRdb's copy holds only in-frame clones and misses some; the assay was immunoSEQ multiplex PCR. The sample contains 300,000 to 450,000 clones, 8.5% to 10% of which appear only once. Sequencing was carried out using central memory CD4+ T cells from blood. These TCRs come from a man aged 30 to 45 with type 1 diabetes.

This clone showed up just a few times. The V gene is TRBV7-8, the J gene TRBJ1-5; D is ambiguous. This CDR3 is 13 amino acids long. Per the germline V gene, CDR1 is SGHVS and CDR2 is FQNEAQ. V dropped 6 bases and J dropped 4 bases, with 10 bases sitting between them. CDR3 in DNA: TGTGCCAGCAGGGGAGAGCGAAATCAGCCCCAGCATTTT. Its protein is CASRGERNQPQHF. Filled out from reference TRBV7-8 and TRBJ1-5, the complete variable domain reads GAGVSQSPRYKVAKRGQDVALRCDPISGHVSLFWYQQALGQGPEFLTYFQNEAQLDKSGLPSDRFFAERPEGSVSTLKIQRTQQEDSAVYLCASRGERNQPQHFGDGTRLSIL.

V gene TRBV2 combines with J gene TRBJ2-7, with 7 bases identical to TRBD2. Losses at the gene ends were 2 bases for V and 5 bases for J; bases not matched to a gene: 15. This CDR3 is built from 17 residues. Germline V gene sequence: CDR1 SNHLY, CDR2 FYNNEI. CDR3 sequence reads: CASSESPGGGVRDEQYF. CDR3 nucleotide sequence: TGTGCCAGCAGTGAATCCCCGGGCGGGGGAGTCAGGGACGAGCAGTACTTC.

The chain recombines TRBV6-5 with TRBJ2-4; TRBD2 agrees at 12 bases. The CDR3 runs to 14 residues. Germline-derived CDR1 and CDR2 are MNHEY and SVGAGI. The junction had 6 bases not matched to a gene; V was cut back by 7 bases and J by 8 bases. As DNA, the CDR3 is TGTGCCAGCATTCTGACTAGCGGGAGTTACATTCAGTACTTC. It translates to CASILTSGSYIQYF.

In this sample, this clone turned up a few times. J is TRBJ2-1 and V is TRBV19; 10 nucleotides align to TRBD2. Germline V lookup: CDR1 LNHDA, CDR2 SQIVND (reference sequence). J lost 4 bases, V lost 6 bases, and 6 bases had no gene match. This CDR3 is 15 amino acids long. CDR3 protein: CASSKASGSYNEQFF. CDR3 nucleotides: TGTGCCAGTAGCAAGGCTAGCGGGAGTTACAATGAGCAGTTCTTC.

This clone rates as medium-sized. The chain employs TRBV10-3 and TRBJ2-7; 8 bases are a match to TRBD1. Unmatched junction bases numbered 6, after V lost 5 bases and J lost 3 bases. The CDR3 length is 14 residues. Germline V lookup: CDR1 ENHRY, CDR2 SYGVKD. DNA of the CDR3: TGTGCCATCAGTAAGACAGGGGACGGCTACGAGCAGTACTTC. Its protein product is CAISKTGDGYEQYF.

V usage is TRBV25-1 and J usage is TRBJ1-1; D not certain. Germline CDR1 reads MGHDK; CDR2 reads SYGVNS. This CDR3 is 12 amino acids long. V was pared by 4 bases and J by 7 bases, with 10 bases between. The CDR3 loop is CASSASIGEAFF. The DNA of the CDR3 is TGTGCCAGCAGTGCTAGTATCGGTGAAGCTTTCTTT.

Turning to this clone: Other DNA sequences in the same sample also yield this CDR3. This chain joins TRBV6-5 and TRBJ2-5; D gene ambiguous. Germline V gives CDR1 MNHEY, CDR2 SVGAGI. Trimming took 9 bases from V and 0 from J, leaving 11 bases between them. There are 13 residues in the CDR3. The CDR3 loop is CASKRQYQETQYF. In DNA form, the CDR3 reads TGTGCCAGTAAAAGGCAGTACCAAGAGACCCAGTACTTC.

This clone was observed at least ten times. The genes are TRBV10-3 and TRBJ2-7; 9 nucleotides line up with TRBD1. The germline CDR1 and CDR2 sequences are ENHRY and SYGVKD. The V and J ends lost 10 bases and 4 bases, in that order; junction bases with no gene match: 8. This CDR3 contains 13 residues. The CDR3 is CATRPGTGYEQYF. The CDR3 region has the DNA TGTGCCACCCGACCCGGGACAGGGTACGAGCAGTACTTC.

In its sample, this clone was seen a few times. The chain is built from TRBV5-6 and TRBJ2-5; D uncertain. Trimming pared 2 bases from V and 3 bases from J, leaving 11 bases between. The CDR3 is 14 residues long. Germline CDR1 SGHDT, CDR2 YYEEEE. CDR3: CASSFLAEKETQYF. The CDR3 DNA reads TGTGCCAGCAGCTTCCTCGCCGAGAAAGAGACCCAGTACTTC.

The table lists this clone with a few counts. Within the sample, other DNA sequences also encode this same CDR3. The CDR3 loop is CASSLDGETQYF. DNA for the CDR3: TGCGCCAGCAGCTTGGATGGGGAGACCCAGTACTTC. The rearrangement joins TRBV5-1 to TRBJ2-5, with unresolved D. The V end was cut by 0 bases, the J end by 5 bases, with 5 bases between. From germline, CDR1 is SGHRS and CDR2 YFSETQ. This CDR3 is built from 12 residues. Full variable domain (rest looked up from reference TRBV5-1 and TRBJ2-5): KAGVTQTPRYLIKTRGQQVTLSCSPISGHRSVSWYQQTPGQGLQFLFEYFSETQRNKGNFPGRFSGRQFSNSRSEMNVSTLELGDSALYLCASSLDGETQYFGPGTRLLVL.